A single sample gave rise to the 14 T cell receptor beta chains below, sequenced in a study of T-cell reconstitution after alpha-beta-depleted transplantation in children. During its preparation, the TCRbeta library received unique molecular identifiers. MiXCR, applied by TCRdb to the PCR reads, yields one record per CDR3 protein. The profile covers about 220,000 distinct CDR3 sequences, with approximately 17% appearing a single time and 35% to 50% taken by the ten largest. Sequenced here: PBMCs, mostly from graft donor cells, sampled 360 days after TCRalphabeta/CD19-depleted stem cell transplant. The receptors stem from a male patient aged 2-9 years who had a stem cell transplant for acute lymphoblastic leukemia, so the T cells may come from the graft donor.

The chain has TRBV12-3 or TRBV12-4 and TRBJ1-5, with a weak D call TRBD1 (5 bases). CDR3 length: 14 residues. Trimming left V 4 bases short and J 6 bases short, with 13 bases between. The CDR3, as DNA: TGTGCCAGCAGTTATCGGGGGAGCGGTCAGCCCCAGCATTTT. Translating it yields CASSYRGSGQPQHF.

This chain uses TRBV5-1 with TRBJ2-1; D is unclear. From germline, CDR1 is SGHRS and CDR2 YFSETQ. This CDR3 region has 12 residues. V lost 5 bases and J 2 bases, leaving 5 bases between the germline ends. CDR3 coding DNA: TGCGCCAGCAGTGAACCCTACAATGAGCAGTTCTTC. It is translated as CASSEPYNEQFF.

This chain links TRBV7-7 with TRBJ2-5; the D is unclear. This CDR3 contains 14 residues. Trimming took 1 base from V and 5 from J, leaving 11 bases between them. The V gene's germline CDR1 is SSHAT and CDR2 FNYEAQ (reference sequence). CDR3 sequence reads: CASSLGLNGETQYF. The CDR3 DNA follows: TGTGCCAGCAGCTTAGGGCTCAACGGGGAGACCCAGTACTTC.

In this sample, this clonotype turned up a few times. The genes are TRBV29-1 and TRBJ2-3; no clear D gene. Between the trimmed V and J ends, which lost 7 bases and 3 bases, there was a span of 11 bases. Looked up from germline, CDR1 is SQVTM and CDR2 is ANQGSEA. The CDR3 sequence is 12 residues long. CDR3: CSAKSPTDTQYF. The CDR3 nucleotides are TGCAGCGCCAAATCCCCAACAGATACGCAGTATTTT.

V is TRBV7-2 and J is TRBJ2-1; weak D call: TRBD1 (5 bases). The CDR3 sequence is 11 residues long. The V gene lost 11 bases and the J gene lost 13 bases, with 18 bases spanning the gap. In germline, CDR1 is SGHTA, CDR2 FQGNSA. This CDR3 reads CALGHSGAQFF. The CDR3 DNA follows: TGTGCCCTCGGACACTCAGGCGCCCAGTTCTTC.

V is TRBV12-3 or TRBV12-4 and J is TRBJ1-1; 9 bases align to TRBD1. This CDR3 is 14 amino acids long. With 7 bases clipped from V and 0 bases from J, the junction kept 3 bases outside the gene matches. The CDR3 is CASKRDRVNTEAFF. CDR3 nucleotides: TGTGCCAGCAAACGGGACAGGGTGAACACTGAAGCTTTCTTT.

This clonotype was detected a few times. V is TRBV6-2 or TRBV6-3 and J is TRBJ1-1; the D gene is possibly TRBD1 (5 bases). Germline CDR1 reads MNHEY; CDR2 reads SVGEGT. Trimming pared 3 bases from V and 6 bases from J, leaving 11 bases between. The CDR3 sequence is 13 residues long. The CDR3: CASSYTGVSEAFF. DNA for the CDR3: TGTGCCAGCAGTTATACAGGAGTCTCTGAAGCTTTCTTT.

This clonotype occurred a few times. This chain joins TRBV7-2 and TRBJ2-3; no firm D call. The CDR3 is made up of 13 amino acids. Germline CDR1 and CDR2: SGHTA and FQGNSA. Trimming shortened V by 7 bases and J by 0 bases, and 8 bases separated the two germline ends. The CDR3 DNA sequence: TGTGCCAGCACCAAAAAAAGCACAGATACGCAGTATTTT. Translating gives CASTKKSTDTQYF.

This clonotype came up many times. The chain couples TRBV7-3 to TRBJ2-3, with 9 positions matching TRBD1. The CDR3 extends over 14 amino acids. Germline V gene data show CDR1 as SGHTA and CDR2 as FQGTGA. V trimming: 5 bases; J trimming: 3 bases; junction bases outside the gene matches: 3. The chain's CDR3 is CASSPGQGTDTQYF. In DNA, the CDR3 is TGTGCCAGCAGCCCCGGACAGGGGACAGATACGCAGTATTTT.

The CDR3 sequence is CASSLDPGMSSYNEQFF. Here the CDR3 DNA reads TGCGCCAGCAGCTTGGACCCGGGGATGAGCTCCTACAATGAGCAGTTCTTC. This chain connects TRBV5-1 to TRBJ2-1; TRBD2 is a possible D gene (5 bases). The germline CDR1 and CDR2 sequences are SGHRS and YFSETQ. Deletions cut 0 bases from V and 0 bases from J, with 13 bases between. The CDR3 is 17 amino acids.

The rearrangement joins TRBV25-1 to TRBJ2-7; D not certain. This CDR3 comprises 14 residues. The germline V gene has CDR1 MGHDK and CDR2 SYGVNS. Trimming cost V 7 bases and J 5 bases, with 18 bases left between them. The CDR3 region is CASKPGRWDHEQYF. DNA for the CDR3: TGTGCCAGCAAGCCAGGTCGGTGGGATCACGAGCAGTACTTC.

The rearrangement joins TRBV12-3 or TRBV12-4 to TRBJ2-7; no clear D. Trimming left V 6 bases short and J 3 bases short, with 9 bases between. The CDR3 totals 12 residues. CDR3 bases: TGTGCCAGCAGCCCCGAGTTCTACGAGCAGTACTTC. Its translation: CASSPEFYEQYF.

The V call is TRBV5-1, the J call TRBJ2-7; no reliable D call. Trimming took off 6 bases at V and 3 bases at J, with 16 bases between the two ends. The germline CDR1 and CDR2 sequences are SGHRS and YFSETQ. The CDR3 is 14 amino acids. The CDR3 spells CASTDPEVRYEQYF. The CDR3 coding sequence is TGCGCCAGCACTGACCCGGAAGTCCGCTACGAGCAGTACTTC.

This clonotype came up a few times. This chain links TRBV21-1 with TRBJ1-2; whether TRBD1, the table's D call, matches the DNA was not checked. TRBV21-1 is reported as a pseudogene. CDR3 length: 17 residues. The CDR3 DNA sequence: TGTGCCAGCAGCAAATCCGTGCAGGGGGTACTAGAGGGTGGCTACACCTTC. Amino acids: CASSKSVQGVLEGGYTF.